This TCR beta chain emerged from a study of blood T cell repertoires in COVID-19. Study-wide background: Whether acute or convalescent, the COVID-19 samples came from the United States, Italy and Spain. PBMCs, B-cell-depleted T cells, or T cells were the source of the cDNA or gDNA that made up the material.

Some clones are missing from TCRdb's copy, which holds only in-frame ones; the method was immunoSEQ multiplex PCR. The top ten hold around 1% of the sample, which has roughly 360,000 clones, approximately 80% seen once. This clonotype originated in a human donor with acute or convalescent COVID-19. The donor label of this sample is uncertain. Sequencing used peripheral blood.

CDR3 region: CASSIAQQGARNQPQHF. The CDR3 DNA is TGTGCCAGTAGTATAGCCCAACAGGGGGCGAGAAATCAGCCCCAGCATTTT. The chain has TRBV19 and TRBJ1-5; 9 bases line up with TRBD1. The CDR3 sequence is 17 residues long. V trimming: 1 base; J trimming: 4 bases; junction bases outside the gene matches: 8. CDR1 LNHDA and CDR2 SQIVND come from the germline V gene (reference sequence). Looking up the rest from reference TRBV19 and TRBJ1-5 gives the full variable domain: DGGITQSPKYLFRKEGQNVTLSCEQNLNHDAMYWYRQDPGQGLRLIYYSQIVNDFQKGDIAEGYSVSREKKESFPLTVTSAQKNPTAFYLCASSIAQQGARNQPQHFGDGTRLSIL.